This TCR beta chain stems from a study of shared T cell receptors in the human thymus. The CDR3 extends over 19 amino acids. The V and J ends lost 4 bases and 0 bases respectively, with 22 bases between them. Germline CDR1 and CDR2: MGHRA and YSYEKL. TCRdb's table, derived via immunoSEQ multiplex PCR, lists solely in-frame clones and lacks some. The table has around 730,000 clones, approximately 83% seen once; the top ten hold about 0.0098%. In addition, the sample was reused for a study of human thymus T cells. According to that study: The source of the thymus tissue was resections taken during corrective heart surgery. Biased V and J segment usage appeared in thymus and peripheral blood. In unrelated individuals, thymic repertoires overlapped highly, according to related research.

The gene calls are TRBV4-1 and TRBJ1-3, with D perhaps TRBD1 (5 bases). The sequenced sample was thymocytes. The TCR was taken from a girl under three years old with a congenital heart defect. CDR3 in DNA: TGCGCCAGCAGCCCTCCCGCGGACATTTCCCGAAGCTCTGGAAACACCATATATTTT. Encoded protein: CASSPPADISRSSGNTIYF.